This entry describes one T cell receptor beta chain. Trimming shortened V by 2 bases and J by 3 bases, and 15 bases separated the two germline ends. In germline, CDR1 is SGHRS, CDR2 YFSETQ. This CDR3 region has 17 residues. According to the study, genomic DNA was the template for TCR beta VDJ and CDR3 profiling. TCRdb used MiXCR to reprocess the reads, holding one entry per CDR3 protein. The table has about 220,000 distinct CDR3 sequences, 34% seen once. The data derive from a study of CD8+CD57+ T cells in acquired aplastic anemia. Turning to the study itself: Sorting CD4+ and CD8+ cells gave DNA averaging roughly 3.2 ug.

The sequenced material came from sorted CD4+, CD8+, or CD8+CD57+ T cells (not recorded which) from PBMCs. The chain joins TRBV5-1 to TRBJ1-6; D not certain. This TCR was sampled from a human donor in good health, serving as a control. The chain's CDR3 is CASSLYSDRNYNSPLHF. CDR3 bases: TGCGCCAGCAGCTTATACTCGGACCGAAACTATAATTCACCCCTCCACTTT.